The 28 T cell receptor beta chains below all came from one sample that was sequenced in a study of blood T cell repertoires in COVID-19. Here immunoSEQ multiplex PCR was the method, and the copy in TCRdb shows in-frame clones only, minus some. The table includes roughly 250,000 clones, around 87% detected once. Sequencing used PBMCs or T cells enriched from blood (not recorded which). All receptors derive from a woman in her 30s with acute COVID-19.

This clone turned up a few times. This chain connects TRBV7-9 to TRBJ2-7; 7 bases align to TRBD1. This CDR3 region has 15 residues. The trim removed 5 bases at V and 6 bases at J, leaving 13 bases unmatched. Germline CDR1 reads SEHNR; CDR2 reads FQNEAQ (reference sequence). CDR3 coding DNA: TGTGCCAGCAGCCGAGGGGGCGGGCCCAGGCGCGAGCAGTACTTC. Protein product: CASSRGGGPRREQYF.

The chain combines TRBV13 with TRBJ1-1, with D uncertain. The CDR3 covers 12 residues. Per germline, CDR1 PRHDT and CDR2 FYEKMQ (reference sequence). Trimming took off 6 bases at V and 8 bases at J, with 13 bases between the two ends. The CDR3 nucleotides are TGTGCCAGCAGGGCAGGCGGGCCCGAAGCTTTCTTT. Encoded protein: CASRAGGPEAFF. The full variable domain, in which reference TRBV13 and TRBJ1-1 provide the parts outside the CDR3, is AAGVIQSPRHLIKEKRETATLKCYPIPRHDTVYWYQQGPGQDPQFLISFYEKMQSDKGSIPDRFSAQQFSDYHSELNMSSLELGDSALYFCASRAGGPEAFFGQGTRLTVV.

V is TRBV3-1 (or the pseudogene TRBV3-2) and J is TRBJ2-4; 8 nucleotides line up with TRBD1. Trimming took 3 bases from V and 7 from J; bases not matched to a gene: 8. Germline V gene sequence: CDR1 LGHDT, CDR2 YNNKEL (reference sequence). This CDR3 comprises 15 residues. CDR3 DNA sequence: TGTGCCAGCAGCCAGGGGAGGACAGGGAGGAACATTCAGTACTTC. It specifies CASSQGRTGRNIQYF.

This clone has only a few counts. The rearrangement uses TRBV7-2 and TRBJ1-1; D perhaps matches TRBD1 (6 bases). V dropped 5 bases and J dropped 0 bases, with 16 bases sitting between them. In germline, CDR1 is SGHTA, CDR2 FQGNSA. The CDR3 totals 16 residues. The CDR3 loop is CASSPRTDLMNTEAFF. For the CDR3, the DNA is TGTGCCAGCAGCCCCAGGACAGACCTCATGAACACTGAAGCTTTCTTT.

The chain uses TRBV5-8 and TRBJ1-5; D remains unclear. Trimming removed 0 bases from V and 5 bases from J, with 12 bases in between. Germline values: CDR1 SGHTS, CDR2 YDEGEE. The CDR3 has 15 residues. CDR3 loop: CASSLDSGPDQPQHF. As DNA, the CDR3 is TGTGCCAGCAGCTTGGATTCAGGCCCGGATCAGCCCCAGCATTTT. Full variable domain (missing parts from reference TRBV5-8 and TRBJ1-5): EAGVTQSPTHLIKTRGQQATLRCSPISGHTSVYWYQQALGLGLQFLLWYDEGEERNRGNFPPRFSGRQFPNYSSELNVNALELEDSALYLCASSLDSGPDQPQHFGDGTRLSIL.

This chain connects TRBV23-1 to TRBJ1-2; D not resolved. TRBV23-1 has ORF status, its function being uncertain. The CDR3 runs 13 residues. Trimming shortened V by 1 base and J by 3 bases, and 6 bases separated the two germline ends. The CDR3 sequence: CASSQCRDYGYTF. The DNA of the CDR3 is TGCGCCAGCAGTCAATGTCGAGACTATGGCTACACCTTC.

The chain recombines TRBV7-2 with TRBJ2-1, with D tentatively TRBD1 (5 bases). The CDR3 sequence is 16 residues long. Germline-derived CDR1 and CDR2 are SGHTA and FQGNSA. V lost 5 bases and J lost 9, with 23 bases in between. The CDR3 region has the DNA TGTGCCAGCAGCCCCAGGGAATATCCCCCCAATTGTGAGCAGTTCTTC. Translated, it gives CASSPREYPPNCEQFF.

The rearrangement joins TRBV6-2 or TRBV6-3 to TRBJ2-1, with 11 bases that match TRBD2. Germline loops: CDR1 MNHEY, CDR2 SVGEGT. With V trimmed by 5 bases and J by 10 bases, 10 bases remained unmatched. The CDR3 extends over 15 amino acids. The CDR3 region has the DNA TGTGCCAGCAGTCGTCTAGCGGGAGGCCATGGGGAGCAGTTCTTC. It yields the protein CASSRLAGGHGEQFF.

This rearrangement joins TRBV5-4 to TRBJ2-1; no firm D call. CDR3 length: 15 amino acids. CDR1 SGHNT and CDR2 YYREEE come from the germline V gene (reference sequence). V shed 0 bases and J shed 8 bases, with 15 bases lying between them. Written as DNA, the CDR3 is TGTGCCAGCAGCTTGGCCCGCGAATACTCCTATGAGCAGTTCTTC. Translated: CASSLAREYSYEQFF.

In this sample, this clone turned up once. CDR3 nucleotides: TGTGCCAGCAGCCTGTCCGGCGAGACGCGCAGGTATACGCAGTATTTT. Its protein product is CASSLSGETRRYTQYF. The V gene is TRBV28, the J gene TRBJ2-3; D gene unclear. The CDR3 has 16 residues. V was trimmed by 6 bases and J by 7 bases, leaving 23 bases between them. Germline CDR1 reads MDHEN; CDR2 reads SYDVKM.

The rearrangement joins TRBV3-1 (or the pseudogene TRBV3-2) to TRBJ2-2; 14 nucleotides match TRBD2. Germline loops: CDR1 LGHDT, CDR2 YNNKEL (reference sequence). J gave up 4 bases and V 4 bases, and 2 bases lay outside the gene matches. This CDR3 has 16 residues. The CDR3 DNA sequence: TGTGCCAGCAGCCGGGGACTAGCGGGGGCCACCGGGGAGCTGTTTTTT. This sequence encodes CASSRGLAGATGELFF.

The genes are TRBV5-1 and TRBJ2-7; the match to TRBD2 covers 8 bases. Germline loops: CDR1 SGHRS, CDR2 YFSETQ. V lost 0 bases and J lost 7; bases outside the gene matches: 12. The CDR3 consists of 16 residues. CDR3 amino acids: CASSLADIGRAGEQYF. CDR3 coding DNA: TGCGCCAGCAGCTTGGCCGATATCGGGAGGGCCGGTGAGCAGTACTTC.

The sample holds one count of this clone. The CDR3 sequence is CASSAPTSGIRLTDTQYF. CDR3 coding DNA: TGTGCCAGTAGCGCTCCGACTAGCGGAATTCGCCTTACGGATACGCAGTATTTT. The V gene is TRBV19, the J gene TRBJ2-3; 9 bases are a match to TRBD2. CDR3 length equals 18 residues. V dropped 6 bases and J dropped 6; count of bases not matched to a gene: 19. The germline V gene encodes CDR1 LNHDA and CDR2 SQIVND (reference sequence).

V is TRBV25-1 and J is TRBJ1-4; 8 bases align to TRBD1. Trimming removed 5 bases from V and 10 bases from J; junction bases left unmatched: 21. From germline, CDR1 is MGHDK and CDR2 SYGVNS. The CDR3 sequence is 18 residues long. This CDR3 is CASSPPGQARGGVGKLFF. CDR3 in DNA: TGTGCCAGCAGTCCGCCGGGACAGGCTAGAGGGGGCGTCGGAAAACTGTTTTTT.

This clone was seen only a few times. J is TRBJ1-6 and V is TRBV28, with 8 bases aligning to TRBD1. Trimming removed 3 bases from V and 9 bases from J; junction bases left unmatched: 10. The CDR3 has 16 residues. Germline values: CDR1 MDHEN, CDR2 SYDVKM. CDR3 sequence reads: CASSLWGTGESSPLHF. Here the CDR3 DNA reads TGTGCCAGCAGTTTGTGGGGGACAGGTGAATCTTCACCCCTCCACTTT.

This clone was recorded once. The same CDR3 also results from other DNA sequences found in this sample. The chain links TRBV19 to TRBJ1-1, with TRBD1 as a possible D gene (6 bases). The length of the CDR3 is 14 residues. Germline loops: CDR1 LNHDA, CDR2 SQIVND (reference sequence). V dropped 2 bases and J dropped 8 bases, with 15 bases sitting between them. The CDR3, as DNA: TGTGCCAGTAGTATACAGGGGCCAGGGACGGAAGCTTTCTTT. Translating gives CASSIQGPGTEAFF.

The sample holds a few counts of this clone. The rearrangement links TRBV5-4 to TRBJ1-1; the D gene is possibly TRBD1 (5 bases). This CDR3 is 14 amino acids long. Between the trimmed V and J ends, which lost 4 bases and 0 bases, there was a span of 10 bases. CDR1 SGHNT and CDR2 YYREEE come from the germline V gene (reference sequence). Here the CDR3 reads CASSPGTVNTEAFF. DNA for the CDR3: TGTGCCAGCAGCCCTGGGACTGTGAACACTGAAGCTTTCTTT.

J is TRBJ1-1 and V is TRBV6-2 or TRBV6-3, with a tentative D call TRBD1 (5 bases). The germline CDR1 and CDR2 sequences are MNHEY and SVGEGT. The CDR3 extends over 13 amino acids. Deletions cut 4 bases from V and 0 bases from J, with 6 bases between. CDR3 DNA sequence: TGTGCCAGCAGTTCAGGGATGAACACTGAAGCTTTCTTT. This codes for CASSSGMNTEAFF.

The chain couples TRBV3-1 (or the pseudogene TRBV3-2) to TRBJ2-3; 9 bases match TRBD2. The trim removed 1 base at V and 0 bases at J, leaving 2 bases unmatched. CDR1 LGHDT and CDR2 YNNKEL come from the germline V gene (reference sequence). The CDR3 is 16 residues long. CDR3 residues: CASSQGGGVSTDTQYF. The CDR3 DNA follows: TGTGCCAGCAGCCAAGGCGGGGGGGTTAGCACAGATACGCAGTATTTT.

The chain recombines TRBV7-2 with TRBJ2-3, with 8 positions matching TRBD1. V was pared by 5 bases and J by 2 bases, with 6 bases of the junction left unmatched. CDR3 length equals 15 residues. The V gene's germline CDR1 is SGHTA and CDR2 FQGNSA. CDR3 bases: TGTGCCAGCAGCCCCGGACAGGGAAACACAGATACGCAGTATTTT. Its protein is CASSPGQGNTDTQYF.

CDR3 nucleotides: TGTGCCAGCAGCTCAGGGGGGCGGGATGGAAACACCATATATTTT. Translated, it gives CASSSGGRDGNTIYF. This chain joins TRBV9 and TRBJ1-3, with 7 bases that match TRBD1. CDR3 size: 15 residues. From germline, CDR1 is SGDLS and CDR2 YYNGEE. Trimming cost V 4 bases and J 3 bases; bases outside gene matches: 7.

This chain joins TRBV4-2 and TRBJ2-2, with a possible D match to TRBD2 (6 bases). The ends were cut back, 0 bases at V and 4 bases at J, with 15 bases in the middle. CDR3 size: 17 residues. Germline V gene lookup returns CDR1 LGHNA and CDR2 YNFKEQ. The CDR3 nucleotides read TGTGCCAGCAGCCAAGATCGCGGGGCCCCGGCCACCGGGGAGCTGTTTTTT. Translating it yields CASSQDRGAPATGELFF.

The rearrangement uses TRBV28 and TRBJ1-2; 8 bases are a match to TRBD1. Germline CDR1 reads MDHEN; CDR2 reads SYDVKM. The CDR3 totals 15 residues. The J segment lost 7 bases and the V segment lost 6 bases, leaving 13 bases of the junction unmatched. CDR3 region: CASRTSGTGAGGYTF. The CDR3 nucleotides are TGTGCCAGCAGAACTTCCGGGACAGGTGCAGGTGGCTACACCTTC.

The V gene is TRBV18, the J gene TRBJ1-5; D uncertain. Trimming shortened V by 3 bases and J by 5 bases, and 5 bases separated the two germline ends. This CDR3 region has 12 residues. Germline values: CDR1 KGHSH, CDR2 LQKENI. The CDR3 loop reads CASSPTDQPQHF. The CDR3 DNA sequence: TGTGCCAGCTCACCCACGGATCAGCCCCAGCATTTT.

The V gene is TRBV5-1, the J gene TRBJ1-5; TRBD1 agrees at 8 bases. Germline-derived CDR1 and CDR2 are SGHRS and YFSETQ. The CDR3 runs 15 residues. Trimming took 1 base from V and 4 from J; bases not matched to a gene: 4. CDR3 amino acids: CASSLSRGPNQPQHF. DNA of the CDR3: TGCGCCAGCAGCTTGAGCAGGGGGCCGAATCAGCCCCAGCATTTT.

The chain joins TRBV5-1 to TRBJ2-5; TRBD2 matches at 11 bases. J gave up 6 bases and V 5 bases, and 6 bases lay outside the gene matches. The CDR3 consists of 14 residues. Germline V gene sequence: CDR1 SGHRS, CDR2 YFSETQ. The CDR3 spells CASSPTSGSKTQYF. CDR3 bases: TGCGCCAGCAGTCCTACTAGCGGGAGTAAGACCCAGTACTTC.

V gene TRBV3-1 (or the pseudogene TRBV3-2) combines with J gene TRBJ2-1, with D uncertain. V was cut by 1 base and J by 6 bases, with 10 bases left in between. This CDR3 contains 14 residues. Germline CDR1 reads LGHDT; CDR2 reads YNNKEL (reference sequence). In nucleotides, the CDR3 is TGTGCCAGCAGCCAAGTAATGATGAGCAATGAGCAGTTCTTC. This sequence encodes CASSQVMMSNEQFF.

This clone has more than one count but fewer than ten. The genes are TRBV7-2 and TRBJ1-2, with TRBD1 as a possible D gene (5 bases). Trimming took 5 bases from V and 5 from J, leaving 15 bases between them. Germline V lookup: CDR1 SGHTA, CDR2 FQGNSA. This CDR3 comprises 14 residues. The CDR3, as DNA: TGTGCCAGCAGCCCTCGTGTGGCAGGGTATGGCTACACCTTC. Its translation is CASSPRVAGYGYTF.